Described below is a single T cell receptor beta chain sequence and its context. What it binds is not known. The ends lost 6 bases at V and 3 bases at J; junction bases unmatched: 3. Germline-derived CDR1 and CDR2 are SQVTM and ANQGSEA. This CDR3 is built from 12 residues. TCRdb's table, derived via immunoSEQ multiplex PCR, lists solely in-frame clones and lacks some. The sample records approximately 100,000 clones, 87% being singletons. This specimen belongs to a study of cytomegalovirus exposure and HLA in healthy donors. Overall study context: The 120 or so validation repertoires were reported in a later analysis to have been generated on the same platform as the approximately 700 first-cohort repertoires. Study results and caveats: A few CMV-associated chains were confirmed in vitro to be specific for CMV antigens. Accounts indicate the classifier identified cytomegalovirus status with strong specificity and sensitivity.

The donors formed part of the approximately 130-subject validation cohort, distinct from the roughly 700-subject first cohort. The gene calls are TRBV29-1 and TRBJ2-7; 9 bases align to TRBD1. The sample comprised PBMCs. The sequence derives from a man aged 18 to 29 in good health and CMV-seropositive. The CDR3: CSVRQGGYEQYF. The CDR3 DNA sequence: TGCAGCGTAAGACAGGGGGGCTACGAGCAGTACTTC.